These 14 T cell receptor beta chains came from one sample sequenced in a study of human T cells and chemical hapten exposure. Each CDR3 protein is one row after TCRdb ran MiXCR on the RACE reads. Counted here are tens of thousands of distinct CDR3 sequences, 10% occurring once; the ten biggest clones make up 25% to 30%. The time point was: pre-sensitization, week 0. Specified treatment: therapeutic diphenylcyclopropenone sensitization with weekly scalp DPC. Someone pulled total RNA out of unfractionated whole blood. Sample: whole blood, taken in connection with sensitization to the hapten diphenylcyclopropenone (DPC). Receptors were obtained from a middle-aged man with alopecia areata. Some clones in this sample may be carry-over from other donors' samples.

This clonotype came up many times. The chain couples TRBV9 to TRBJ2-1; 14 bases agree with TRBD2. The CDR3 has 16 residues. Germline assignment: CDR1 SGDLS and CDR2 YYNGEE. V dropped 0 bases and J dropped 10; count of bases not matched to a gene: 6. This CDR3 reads CASSVAWTSGGIEQFF. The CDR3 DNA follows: TGTGCCAGCAGCGTAGCGTGGACTAGCGGGGGGATCGAGCAGTTCTTC. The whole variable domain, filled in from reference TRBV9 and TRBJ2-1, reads DSGVTQTPKHLITATGQRVTLRCSPRSGDLSVYWYQQSLDQGLQFLIQYYNGEERAKGNILERFSAQQFPDLHSELNLSSLELGDSALYFCASSVAWTSGGIEQFFGPGTRLTVL.

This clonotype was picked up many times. CDR3 protein: CASSEGVGEQYF. CDR3 nucleotides: TGTGCCAGCAGTGAAGGGGTTGGCGAGCAGTACTTC. The chain combines TRBV25-1 with TRBJ2-7; D is undetermined. There are 12 residues in the CDR3. CDR1 and CDR2 from the germline V gene are MGHDK and SYGVNS. With 2 bases removed from V and 6 bases from J, the gap between germline ends came to 8 bases.

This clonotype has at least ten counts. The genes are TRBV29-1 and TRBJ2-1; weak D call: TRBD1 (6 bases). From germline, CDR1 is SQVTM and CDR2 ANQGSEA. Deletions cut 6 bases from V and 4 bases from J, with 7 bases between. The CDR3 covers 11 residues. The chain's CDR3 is CSVDRYNEQFF. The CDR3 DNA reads TGCAGCGTCGACAGGTACAATGAGCAGTTCTTC.

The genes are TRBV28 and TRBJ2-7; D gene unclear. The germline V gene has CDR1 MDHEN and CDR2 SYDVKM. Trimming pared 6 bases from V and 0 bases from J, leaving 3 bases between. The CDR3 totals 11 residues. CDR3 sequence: CASRSSYEQYF. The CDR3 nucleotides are TGTGCCAGCAGGAGCTCCTACGAGCAGTACTTC. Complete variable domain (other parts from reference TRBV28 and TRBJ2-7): DVKVTQSSRYLVKRTGEKVFLECVQDMDHENMFWYRQDPGLGLRLIYFSYDVKMKEKGDIPEGYSVSREKKERFSLILESASTNQTSMYLCASRSSYEQYFGPGTRLTVT.

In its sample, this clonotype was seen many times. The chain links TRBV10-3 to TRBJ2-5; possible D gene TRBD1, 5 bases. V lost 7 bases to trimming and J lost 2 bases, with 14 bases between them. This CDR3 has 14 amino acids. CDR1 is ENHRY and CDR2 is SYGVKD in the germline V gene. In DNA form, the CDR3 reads TGTGCCATCAAAGCTGGATCAGGGCAAGAGACCCAGTACTTC. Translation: CAIKAGSGQETQYF.

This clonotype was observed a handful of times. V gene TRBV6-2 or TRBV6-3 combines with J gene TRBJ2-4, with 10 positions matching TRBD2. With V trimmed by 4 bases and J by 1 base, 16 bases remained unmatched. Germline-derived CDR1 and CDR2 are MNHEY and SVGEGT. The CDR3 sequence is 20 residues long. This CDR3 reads CASSSGLAGVRLVAKNIQYF. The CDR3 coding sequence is TGTGCCAGCAGTTCAGGGCTAGCGGGAGTTCGTCTTGTGGCCAAAAACATTCAGTACTTC.

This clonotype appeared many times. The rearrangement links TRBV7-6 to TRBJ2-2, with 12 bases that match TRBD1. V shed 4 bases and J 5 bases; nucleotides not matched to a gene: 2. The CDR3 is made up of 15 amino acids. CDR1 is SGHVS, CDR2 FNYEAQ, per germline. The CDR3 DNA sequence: TGTGCCAGCAGCTCGGGACAGGGGGCGACCGGGGAGCTGTTTTTT. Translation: CASSSGQGATGELFF.

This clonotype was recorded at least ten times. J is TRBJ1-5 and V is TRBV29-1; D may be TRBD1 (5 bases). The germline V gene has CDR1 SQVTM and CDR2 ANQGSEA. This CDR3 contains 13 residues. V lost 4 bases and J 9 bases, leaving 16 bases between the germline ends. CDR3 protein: CSVAQVRGMPQHF. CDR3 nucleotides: TGCAGCGTTGCACAGGTACGGGGGATGCCCCAGCATTTT.

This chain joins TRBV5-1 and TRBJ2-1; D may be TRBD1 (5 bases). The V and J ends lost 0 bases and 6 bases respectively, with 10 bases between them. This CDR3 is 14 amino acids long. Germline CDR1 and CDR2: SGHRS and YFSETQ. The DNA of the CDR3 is TGCGCCAGCAGCTTGGTAAGGGGCGGCAATGAGCAGTTCTTC. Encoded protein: CASSLVRGGNEQFF.

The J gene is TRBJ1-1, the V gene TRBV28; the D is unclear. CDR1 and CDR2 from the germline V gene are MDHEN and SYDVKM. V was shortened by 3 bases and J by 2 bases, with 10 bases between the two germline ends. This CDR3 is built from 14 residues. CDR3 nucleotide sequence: TGTGCCAGCAGTTTGGATGGAAAAAACACTGAAGCTTTCTTT. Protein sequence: CASSLDGKNTEAFF.

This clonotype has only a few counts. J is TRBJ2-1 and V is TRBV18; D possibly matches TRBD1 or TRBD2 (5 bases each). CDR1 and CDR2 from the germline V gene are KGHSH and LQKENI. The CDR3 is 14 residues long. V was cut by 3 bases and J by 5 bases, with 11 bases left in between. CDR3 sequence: CASSPRDGDNEQFF. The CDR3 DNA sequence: TGTGCCAGCTCACCCAGGGACGGGGACAATGAGCAGTTCTTC.

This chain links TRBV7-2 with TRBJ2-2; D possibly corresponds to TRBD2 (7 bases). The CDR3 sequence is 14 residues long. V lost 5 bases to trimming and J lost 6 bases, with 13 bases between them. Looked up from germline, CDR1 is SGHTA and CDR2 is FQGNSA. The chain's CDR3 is CASSAGAFSGELFF. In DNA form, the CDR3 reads TGTGCCAGCAGCGCGGGGGCCTTCTCCGGGGAGCTGTTTTTT.

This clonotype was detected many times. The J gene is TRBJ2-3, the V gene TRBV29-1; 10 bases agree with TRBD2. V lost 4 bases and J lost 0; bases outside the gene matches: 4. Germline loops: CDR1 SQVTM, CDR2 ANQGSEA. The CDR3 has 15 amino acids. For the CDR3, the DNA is TGCAGCGTTGGACGGACTAGCGGAAGCACAGATACGCAGTATTTT. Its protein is CSVGRTSGSTDTQYF.

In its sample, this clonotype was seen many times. The CDR3 DNA reads as TGTGCCAGCAGCCAACGAGGGAAGTTTGAAGAGACCCAGTACTTC. It yields the protein CASSQRGKFEETQYF. This chain uses TRBV3-1 with TRBJ2-5; a weak D match, TRBD2 (5 bases). The CDR3 covers 15 residues. Germline-derived CDR1 and CDR2 are LGHDT and YNNKEL (reference sequence). V was cut by 2 bases and J by 3 bases, with 13 bases left in between.